The rows below give T cell receptor beta chains drawn from one sample of a study of CD8 T cells in Susac syndrome. Using its own MiXCR run on the immunoSEQ multiplex PCR reads, TCRdb lists one record per CDR3 protein. Here the sample spans some 210,000 distinct CDR3 sequences, approximately 94% being singletons. The material sequenced was CD4+ T cells from PBMCs. These receptors all come from a human donor with Susac syndrome. CDR3s include the opening cysteine and the closing phenylalanine or tryptophan. The order of the fields is D gene, clone size, J gene, V gene, CDR3 DNA, CDR3 protein. The D gene is left open where the match is weak. Not every row has a clone size; where given, it reads once, few, many or a size class.

>TRBD1|.|TRBJ2-2|TRBV19
TGTGCCAGTTACAAGTACGGGACAGCGAACACCGGGGAGCTGTTTTTT
CASYKYGTANTGELFF
>.|.|TRBJ2-5|TRBV12-3/TRBV12-4
TGTGCCAGCAGCCCCGACTGGATTCAAGAGACCCAGTACTTC
CASSPDWIQETQYF
>.|.|TRBJ2-7|TRBV24-1
TGTGCCACCAGTGGAGAGGGGCCCCGAGGAGCCTACGAGCAGTACTTC
CATSGEGPRGAYEQYF
>.|.|TRBJ2-3|TRBV5-1
TGCGCCAGCAGCCCGACCCCCGCTGGCACAGATACGCAGTATTTT
CASSPTPAGTDTQYF
>TRBD1|.|TRBJ1-5|TRBV30
TGTGCCTGGAGCCGGACAGGGAACCAGCCCCAGCATTTT
CAWSRTGNQPQHF
>.|.|TRBJ2-1|TRBV7-9
TGTGCCAGCAGCCAGCGGGACAAGAACAATGAGCAGTTCTTC
CASSQRDKNNEQFF
>.|.|TRBJ1-2|TRBV12-3/TRBV12-4
TGTGCCAGCAGTCGGGGGGATGCAATAGGTGGCTACACCTTC
CASSRGDAIGGYTF
>.|.|TRBJ2-1|TRBV7-8
TGTGCCAGCAGCTTTGACGTCCGGGAGCAGTTCTTC
CASSFDVREQFF
>.|few|TRBJ2-3|TRBV7-2
TGTGCCAGCAGCTTACACGTTGTCGCGCAGTATTTT
CASSLHVVAQYF
>.|.|TRBJ2-2|TRBV27
TGTGCCAGCAGTTTAGGCAGGGGGAACACCGGGGAGCTGTTTTTT
CASSLGRGNTGELFF
>TRBD1|.|TRBJ2-7|TRBV7-2
TGTGCCAGCAGTTCCCGGACCGGGACAGGGACCTACGAGCAGTACTTC
CASSSRTGTGTYEQYF
>.|.|TRBJ2-5|TRBV2
TGTGCCAGCACCGTGACCGAGGGGGGTCAGTACCAAGAGACCCAGTACTTC
CASTVTEGGQYQETQYF
>TRBD2|.|TRBJ2-3|TRBV20-1
TGCAGTGCTAGTCAAGCTAGCGGGGGGGTGGGCACAGATACGCAGTATTTT
CSASQASGGVGTDTQYF
>TRBD1|.|TRBJ2-1|TRBV7-9
TGTGCCAGCAGCTTTGAGGGGGCTGGGAATGAGCAGTTCTTC
CASSFEGAGNEQFF
>.|.|TRBJ2-7|TRBV28
TGTGCCAGCAGTTCTCCGACATCCTGGGAGCAGTACTTC
CASSSPTSWEQYF
>.|.|TRBJ2-1|TRBV30
TGTGCCTGGAGTGCCCGGAGGGGTGCCTACAATGAGCAGTTCTTC
CAWSARRGAYNEQFF
>.|.|TRBJ2-4|TRBV19
TGTGCCACCTCCTCGGCCACTGGCGGAACTCTAGCCAAAAACATTCAGTACTTC
CATSSATGGTLAKNIQYF
>.|once|TRBJ1-5|TRBV6-5
TGTGCCAGCGGAAGGACAGCCAATCAGCCCCAGCATTTT
CASGRTANQPQHF
>.|.|TRBJ2-3|TRBV29-1
TGCAGCGCGGGGGGCCGAGACGCAGATACGCAGTATTTT
CSAGGRDADTQYF
>.|.|TRBJ1-1|TRBV25-1
TGTGCCAGCAGTGAATCGAGGCCTCTTGGGACTGAAGCTTTCTTT
CASSESRPLGTEAFF
>TRBD2|.|TRBJ2-6|TRBV30
TGTGCCTGGAGTGGGGTCGGGCTAGCGGGGGCAGTTGGGGCCAACGTCCTGACTTTC
CAWSGVGLAGAVGANVLTF
>.|few|TRBJ1-4|TRBV5-1
TGCGCCAGCAGCTTGTCAGGGCAAGAGGGAAAACTGTTTTTT
CASSLSGQEGKLFF
>.|.|TRBJ1-2|TRBV7-2
TGTGCCAGCAGCTTTCAGTATGGCTACACCTTC
CASSFQYGYTF
>.|.|TRBJ2-2|TRBV5-1
TGCGCCAGCAGCTTGACCTTGGGACAGAACACCGGGGAGCTGTTTTTT
CASSLTLGQNTGELFF
>TRBD1|.|TRBJ1-1|TRBV4-2
TGTGCCAGCAGCCAAGATTTTGGACAGGGGAGGACTGAAGCTTTCTTT
CASSQDFGQGRTEAFF
>TRBD2|.|TRBJ2-3|TRBV20-1
TGCAGTGCTAGCGCCTTAGCGGGAGGAGATACGCAGTATTTT
CSASALAGGDTQYF
>TRBD1|.|TRBJ1-1|TRBV11-1
TGTGCCAGCACACAGGGGACTGAAGTTTTCTTT
CASTQGTEVFF
>TRBD1|.|TRBJ2-5|TRBV20-1
TGCAGTGCTAGAGGACAGGGAGTCGAGACCCAGTACTTC
CSARGQGVETQYF
>.|.|TRBJ2-6|TRBV9
TGTGCCAGCAGCGTGTGGGGCAGGGGCGCTGGGGCCAACGTCCTGACTTTC
CASSVWGRGAGANVLTF
>TRBD1|.|TRBJ1-3|TRBV7-3
TGTGCCAGCAGCTTCTCCGGACAGGGAGGTGGAAACACCATATATTTT
CASSFSGQGGGNTIYF
>TRBD1|.|TRBJ2-5|TRBV20-1
TGCAGTGCTTCTCGGACAGGGACGGGTGGAGAGACCCAGTACTTC
CSASRTGTGGETQYF
>TRBD2|.|TRBJ2-3|TRBV12-3/TRBV12-4
TGTGCCAGCAGTTTAGTTGCTAGCGGGGGGCACACAGATACGCAGTATTTT
CASSLVASGGHTDTQYF
>.|.|TRBJ1-1|TRBV6-2/TRBV6-3
TGTGCCAGTCGCCTAGGAGGGGCAGGGACTGAAGCTTTCTTT
CASRLGGAGTEAFF
>TRBD1|.|TRBJ1-1|TRBV30
TGTGCCTGGAGTGTACTGCGCAGGGGGGACACTGAAGCTTTCTTT
CAWSVLRRGDTEAFF
>.|.|TRBJ1-2|TRBV4-3
TGCGCCAGCAGCCAAGATCTTCTCCTCAACTATGGCTACACCTTC
CASSQDLLLNYGYTF
>TRBD1|.|TRBJ1-4|TRBV29-1
TGCAGCGTTGATTTCGGGACAGGGTTTGAAAAACTGTTTTTT
CSVDFGTGFEKLFF
>.|.|TRBJ2-1|TRBV9
TGTGCCAGCAGCGTCCGTCCGGGCGGGAATGAGCAGTTCTTC
CASSVRPGGNEQFF
>.|once|TRBJ1-2|TRBV29-1
TGCAGCGCAGGCGCAGGGTCGATCTATGGCTACACCTTC
CSAGAGSIYGYTF
>TRBD1|.|TRBJ1-1|TRBV5-4
TGTGCCAGCAGCTTACAGGGGGATTGGACTGAAGCTTTCTTT
CASSLQGDWTEAFF
>.|.|TRBJ2-1|TRBV18
TGTGCCAGCTCACCTGGTCGGACCCGAGCCAGTGTTGAGCAGTTCTTC
CASSPGRTRASVEQFF
>.|.|TRBJ1-5|TRBV19
TGTGCCAGTACCCTGATCGGGGGTTCTCAGCCCCAGCATTTT
CASTLIGGSQPQHF
>.|.|TRBJ2-3|TRBV7-3
TGTGCCAGCAGCTACGACAGTGGCTTCCAGTATTTT
CASSYDSGFQYF
>TRBD1|.|TRBJ2-7|TRBV12-3/TRBV12-4
TGTGCCAGCCAGGACAGGGGTTCAGCTGCGCAGTACTTC
CASQDRGSAAQYF
>TRBD2|.|TRBJ2-1|TRBV20-1
TGCAGTGCTAGGGTAGCGGGGGCAGATGGTGAGCAGTTCTTC
CSARVAGADGEQFF
>.|.|TRBJ2-2|TRBV18
TGTGCCAGCTCACCAGTCGGGGGAACCGCGAACACCGGGGAGCTGTTTTTT
CASSPVGGTANTGELFF
>.|.|TRBJ1-6|TRBV3-1
TGTGCCAGCACCCCGCCAGGACAGCTTAATTCACCCCTCCACTTT
CASTPPGQLNSPLHF
>.|once|TRBJ1-2|TRBV15
TGTGCCACCAGCAGAAACGTCCGGGACCCCGGGTACACCTTC
CATSRNVRDPGYTF
>.|.|TRBJ2-2|TRBV7-6
TGTGCCAGCAGCTTAGAGGGTTCCACCGGGGAGCTGTTTTTT
CASSLEGSTGELFF
>TRBD2|once|TRBJ2-3|TRBV18
TGTGCCAGCTCACGAGTATGGACTAGCGGGGGGCCCACAGATACGCAGTATTTT
CASSRVWTSGGPTDTQYF
>.|.|TRBJ1-5|TRBV3-1
TGTGCCAGCAGCCAAGCTGGTGACAATCAGCCCCAGCATTTT
CASSQAGDNQPQHF